One and the same sample provided the 18 T cell receptor beta chains below, sequenced in a study of CD8 T cells in Susac syndrome (dated by TCRdb to between 2017 and 2020). Preparation of the library involved the immunoSEQ multiplex PCR assay. RNA was extracted with the RNeasy kit and roughly 0.45 to 1 ug was reverse transcribed using random hexamers. TCRdb reprocessing: public reads trimmed at Q25 with fastp, clones called with MiXCR, in-frame beta chains kept. Rows merge per CDR3 protein into single entries with the most common DNA and genes. This sample lists around 150,000 distinct CDR3 sequences; over 90% were detected once. The ten largest clones capture 0.14% of the sample. The sequenced sample was CD4+ T cells from PBMCs. The receptors here all came from a human donor with Susac syndrome.

The genes are TRBV27 and TRBJ1-5; D unresolved. Trimming cost V 3 bases and J 3 bases, with 9 bases left between them. Per the germline V gene, CDR1 is MNHEY and CDR2 is SMNVEV (reference sequence). The CDR3 runs to 14 residues. The CDR3 protein is CASSLGRVNQPQHF. CDR3 nucleotides: TGTGCCAGCAGTTTGGGTCGGGTCAATCAGCCCCAGCATTTT.

The chain couples TRBV4-3 to TRBJ2-3; 7 bases align to TRBD2. This CDR3 is built from 18 residues. Germline loops: CDR1 LGHNA, CDR2 YSLEER. V shed 0 bases and J 4 bases; nucleotides not matched to a gene: 13. The DNA for the CDR3 is TGCGCCAGCAGCCAAGATTGGGTAGCGCGGGGAGGGTCAGATACGCAGTATTTT. Protein sequence: CASSQDWVARGGSDTQYF.

The chain is built from TRBV25-1 and TRBJ2-5, with 7 nucleotides matching TRBD1. Trimming cost V 3 bases and J 3 bases; bases outside gene matches: 10. CDR1 is MGHDK, CDR2 SYGVNS, per germline. The CDR3 is 16 residues long. The chain's CDR3 is CASSDPGTAQKETQYF. CDR3 DNA sequence: TGTGCCAGCAGTGACCCCGGGACAGCGCAAAAAGAGACCCAGTACTTC.

The J gene is TRBJ2-7, the V gene TRBV29-1; D possibly corresponds to TRBD1 (6 bases). V was shortened by 5 bases and J by 2 bases, with 19 bases between the two germline ends. The CDR3 totals 15 residues. Germline CDR1 reads SQVTM; CDR2 reads ANQGSEA. The CDR3: CSVLGERRTAYEQYF. The CDR3 DNA reads as TGCAGCGTTCTGGGGGAACGGCGGACAGCCTACGAGCAGTACTTC.

This rearrangement joins TRBV2 to TRBJ2-1; perhaps TRBD1 as D (5 bases). V was pared by 5 bases and J by 3 bases, with 14 bases between. CDR3 length equals 15 residues. Germline CDR1 reads SNHLY; CDR2 reads FYNNEI. The CDR3 DNA follows: TGTGCCAGCAGTACCCGGCAGGGCCACTACAATGAGCAGTTCTTC. Encoded protein: CASSTRQGHYNEQFF.

The chain recombines TRBV29-1 with TRBJ1-1, with D unresolved. The ends were cut back, 1 base at V and 4 bases at J, with 13 bases in the middle. The CDR3 has 14 residues. Germline CDR1 SQVTM, CDR2 ANQGSEA. CDR3 DNA: TGCAGCGTTGAAGTAGGCCAAATCGGCACTGAAGCTTTCTTT. It specifies CSVEVGQIGTEAFF.

J is TRBJ1-2 and V is TRBV4-3; 9 bases map to TRBD1. The CDR3 extends over 16 amino acids. The J segment lost 5 bases and the V segment lost 3 bases, leaving 10 bases of the junction unmatched. Germline V gives CDR1 LGHNA, CDR2 YSLEER. The CDR3 here is CASSQYAGTGIYGYTF. As DNA, the CDR3 is TGCGCCAGCAGCCAGTATGCCGGGACAGGGATTTATGGCTACACCTTC.

The chain joins TRBV2 to TRBJ1-1, with D hard to call. The V end was cut by 8 bases, the J end by 2 bases, with 12 bases between. CDR3 length equals 13 residues. Germline CDR1 and CDR2: SNHLY and FYNNEI. For the CDR3, the DNA is TGTGCCAGCGCCCGACGGAGAAACACTGAAGCTTTCTTT. Amino acids: CASARRRNTEAFF.

V usage is TRBV30 and J usage is TRBJ1-2; D is unresolved. The V gene lost 2 bases and the J gene lost 2 bases, with 12 bases spanning the gap. Germline CDR1 and CDR2: GTSNPN and SVGIG (reference sequence). The CDR3 spans 14 residues. CDR3 region: CAWSRLRINYGYTF. The CDR3 DNA reads TGTGCCTGGAGTCGACTGCGAATCAACTATGGCTACACCTTC.

The rearrangement uses TRBV14 and TRBJ1-2, with D perhaps TRBD1 (5 bases). Germline values: CDR1 SGHDN, CDR2 FVKESK. CDR3 length: 14 residues. V was cut by 3 bases and J by 6 bases, with 14 bases left in between. The CDR3 here is CASSQDAVGDGYTF. CDR3 DNA: TGTGCCAGCAGCCAGGATGCAGTAGGGGATGGCTACACCTTC.

The rearrangement joins TRBV20-1 to TRBJ2-7, with 8 bases fitting TRBD1. The CDR3 runs 15 residues. The V gene end was trimmed by 1 base and the J gene end by 6 bases; junction bases not matched to a gene: 11. Germline assignment: CDR1 DFQATT and CDR2 SNEGSKA (reference sequence). The CDR3 sequence is CSARALGQARGEQYF. The CDR3 DNA reads as TGCAGTGCTAGAGCCCTGGGACAGGCCAGGGGCGAGCAGTACTTC.

The J gene is TRBJ2-7, the V gene TRBV20-1, with D tentatively TRBD1 (5 bases). The germline V and J ends were trimmed by 6 bases and 2 bases, with 14 bases remaining between them. CDR3 length: 13 amino acids. Germline V lookup: CDR1 DFQATT, CDR2 SNEGSKA (reference sequence). CDR3 nucleotides: TGCAGTGCCCCCGAGGACAAGGCCTACGAGCAGTACTTC. Its translation: CSAPEDKAYEQYF.

The chain is built from TRBV5-5 and TRBJ1-5, with D perhaps matching TRBD1 (5 bases). V lost 4 bases and J 0 bases, leaving 14 bases between the germline ends. Germline V gene sequence: CDR1 SGHKS, CDR2 YYEKEE (reference sequence). The CDR3 totals 16 residues. The DNA for the CDR3 is TGTGCCAGCAGCACGCTAGGGACGGCTAGCAATCAGCCCCAGCATTTT. It encodes CASSTLGTASNQPQHF.

This chain connects TRBV9 to TRBJ1-2; D not resolved. CDR1 and CDR2 from the germline V gene are SGDLS and YYNGEE. The CDR3 runs 12 residues. Trimming stripped 3 bases from V and 8 bases from J, with 11 bases between. CDR3 in amino acids: CASSEPDGGYTF. In nucleotides, the CDR3 is TGTGCCAGCAGCGAGCCGGACGGCGGCTACACCTTC.

This rearrangement joins TRBV20-1 to TRBJ1-2; TRBD1 agrees at 7 bases. Germline loops: CDR1 DFQATT, CDR2 SNEGSKA (reference sequence). The CDR3 is 11 residues long. The V gene end was trimmed by 2 bases and the J gene end by 10 bases; junction bases not matched to a gene: 4. The CDR3 DNA is TGCAGTGCTAGATGGACAGGCGACTACACCTTC. It yields the protein CSARWTGDYTF.

This clonotype has only a few counts. The CDR3 DNA follows: TGTGCCAGCAGGAGGTCCCTAGGGGAGACCCAGTACTTC. It translates to CASRRSLGETQYF. The V and J genes are TRBV11-1 and TRBJ2-5; D not resolved. The CDR3 loop spans 13 amino acids. The germline V gene encodes CDR1 SGHAT and CDR2 FQDESV (reference sequence). V gave up 6 bases and J gave up 5 bases, with 13 bases separating them.

The table lists this clonotype with a few counts. The V and J genes are TRBV20-1 and TRBJ2-3; D perhaps matches TRBD2 (7 bases). The CDR3 spans 14 residues. Trimming took off 1 base at V and 2 bases at J, with 10 bases between the two ends. Germline lookup yields CDR1 DFQATT and CDR2 SNEGSKA (reference sequence). The CDR3 DNA is TGCAGTGCTAGAGGCGGGGGCCACACAGATACGCAGTATTTT. Translating gives CSARGGGHTDTQYF.

V and J are TRBV30 and TRBJ2-5, with 7 bases matching TRBD2. CDR3 length equals 16 residues. Losses at the gene ends were 6 bases for V and 6 bases for J; bases not matched to a gene: 19. Germline CDR1 and CDR2: GTSNPN and SVGIG (reference sequence). The CDR3: CACPLAGDGSTKTQYF. In DNA, the CDR3 is TGTGCCTGTCCTCTCGCGGGAGATGGTTCCACAAAGACCCAGTACTTC.